This is a list of T cell receptor beta chains from one sample in a study of spatial heterogeneity in lung cancer. MiXCR was run by TCRdb on the 5' RACE reads, yielding one entry per CDR3 protein. The data show 95,000 to 130,000 distinct CDR3 sequences, roughly an eighth seen once. Sequencing was performed on PBMCs, taken at follow-up. The receptors were sampled from a male donor with early-stage non-small cell lung cancer. Each CDR3 is given with its conserved first and last residue. D genes are given only for firm matches. The size field is filled for only some rows; it gives once, few, many or a size class.

v_call	clone_size	j_call	d_call	cdr3_aa	cdr3_nt
TRBV12-3/TRBV12-4	many	TRBJ2-7	TRBD2	CASSPRGLAGTNHAYEQYF	TGTGCCAGCAGCCCAAGGGGACTAGCGGGGACTAACCATGCCTACGAGCAGTACTTC
TRBV3-1	few	TRBJ1-1	.	CASSQVEGEAFF	TGTGCCAGCAGCCAAGTAGAAGGTGAAGCTTTCTTT
TRBV14	.	TRBJ2-2	.	CASSQTFFGTGELFF	TGTGCCAGCAGTCAGACATTTTTTGGGACCGGGGAGCTGTTTTTT
TRBV7-2	few	TRBJ1-5	.	CASSLKQGGNQPQHF	TGTGCCAGCAGCTTAAAACAGGGCGGCAATCAGCCCCAGCATTTT
TRBV28	.	TRBJ2-3	TRBD1	CASSLTGAKWADTQYF	TGTGCCAGCAGTTTAACAGGGGCGAAGTGGGCAGATACGCAGTATTTT
TRBV5-1	many	TRBJ2-7	TRBD2	CASSGSGGPYEQYF	TGCGCCAGCAGCGGTAGCGGGGGCCCTTACGAGCAGTACTTC
TRBV6-5	few	TRBJ2-3	TRBD2	CASLRRGGSTDTQYF	TGTGCCAGCCTTCGCCGGGGGGGTAGCACAGATACGCAGTATTTT
TRBV29-1	many	TRBJ1-3	.	CSVWGTSGNTIYF	TGCAGCGTTTGGGGGACCTCTGGAAACACCATATATTTT
TRBV5-1	.	TRBJ2-2	TRBD1	CASSLGQGTAGELFF	TGCGCCAGCAGCTTGGGACAGGGCACTGCCGGGGAGCTGTTTTTT
TRBV5-1	few	TRBJ1-4	.	CASSLAPTGAGEKLFF	TGCGCCAGCAGCTTGGCCCCGACGGGGGCAGGAGAAAAACTGTTTTTT
TRBV28	many	TRBJ2-1	.	CASSSLSRVLRFF	TGTGCCAGCAGTTCCTTGTCCAGGGTTCTACGGTTCTTC
TRBV12-3/TRBV12-4	many	TRBJ1-5	TRBD1	CASSPRGIGNQPQHF	TGTGCCAGCAGCCCCAGGGGGATCGGCAATCAGCCCCAGCATTTT
TRBV10-3	few	TRBJ1-2	TRBD1	CATSDRVRIYGYTF	TGTGCCACCTCGGACAGGGTACGAATCTATGGCTACACCTTC
TRBV9	.	TRBJ2-1	.	CASSVDSYREQFF	TGTGCCAGCAGCGTAGACTCGTATCGGGAGCAGTTCTTC
TRBV7-2	.	TRBJ2-7	.	CASSFKQGNYEQYF	TGTGCCAGCAGCTTCAAGCAGGGGAACTACGAGCAGTACTTC
TRBV20-1	many	TRBJ1-1	.	CSACRTTNTEAFF	TGCAGTGCTTGCCGGACAACGAACACTGAAGCTTTCTTT
TRBV3-1	.	TRBJ2-1	.	CASSLTSRGYNEQFF	TGTGCCAGCAGCCTCACCTCTCGGGGTTACAATGAGCAGTTCTTC
TRBV30	few	TRBJ2-7	.	CAWSVRYPYEQYF	TGTGCCTGGAGTGTCAGGTACCCCTACGAGCAGTACTTC
TRBV12-3/TRBV12-4	many	TRBJ1-2	.	CASSTRQSQRYGYTF	TGTGCCAGCAGTACCCGACAGAGCCAGAGATATGGCTACACCTTC
TRBV5-5	many	TRBJ1-4	.	CASSGAGSHNEKLFF	TGTGCCAGCAGCGGAGCAGGGTCCCATAATGAAAAACTGTTTTTT
TRBV6-5	many	TRBJ1-1	TRBD1	CASSSRTGGTEAFF	TGTGCCAGCAGTTCCCGGACAGGGGGCACTGAAGCTTTCTTT
TRBV30	many	TRBJ2-3	TRBD2	CAWRTSGAADTQYF	TGTGCCTGGAGGACTAGCGGGGCTGCAGATACGCAGTATTTT
TRBV4-1	many	TRBJ2-4	.	CASSQVLALAKNIQYF	TGCGCCAGCAGCCAAGTTCTAGCTCTAGCCAAAAACATTCAGTACTTC
TRBV7-8	few	TRBJ1-1	.	CASSFSAANTEAFF	TGTGCCAGCAGCTTCTCGGCAGCCAACACTGAAGCTTTCTTT
TRBV7-2	.	TRBJ2-4	TRBD2	CASRRAGRPYDIQYF	TGTGCCAGCAGAAGAGCGGGGAGGCCCTACGACATTCAGTACTTC
TRBV5-1	few	TRBJ1-2	.	CASSLELQHGYTF	TGCGCCAGCAGCTTGGAGTTACAACATGGCTACACCTTC
TRBV9	many	TRBJ1-2	.	CASSPPCGTF	TGTGCCAGCAGCCCCCCTTGTGGGACCTTC
TRBV7-2	many	TRBJ1-2	.	CASSLEGMGGYTF	TGTGCCAGCAGCTTGGAGGGGATGGGCGGCTACACCTTC
TRBV28	.	TRBJ2-1	.	CASTFGGGPTINEQFF	TGTGCCAGCACCTTTGGCGGAGGTCCTACGATCAATGAGCAGTTCTTC
TRBV20-1	.	TRBJ2-3	TRBD1	CSAPHPDRGPDTQYF	TGCAGTGCCCCACACCCGGACAGGGGCCCAGATACGCAGTATTTT
TRBV6-2/TRBV6-3	few	TRBJ2-5	.	CASSYSSGTTQETQYF	TGTGCCAGCAGTTACTCTTCCGGGACAACCCAAGAGACCCAGTACTTC
TRBV12-3/TRBV12-4	few	TRBJ2-2	TRBD1	CASSRQGAGGELFF	TGTGCCAGCAGTAGACAGGGGGCCGGCGGGGAGCTGTTTTTT
TRBV5-1	.	TRBJ2-1	TRBD2	CASRPGLARNEQFF	TGCGCCAGCCGCCCGGGACTAGCGCGCAATGAGCAGTTCTTC
TRBV6-6	few	TRBJ2-5	.	CASSYATKETQYF	TGTGCCAGCAGTTACGCGACGAAAGAGACCCAGTACTTC
TRBV15	.	TRBJ2-3	TRBD2	CATSSTRTSGSTDTQYF	TGTGCCACCAGCTCTACCCGGACTAGCGGAAGCACAGATACGCAGTATTTT
TRBV20-1	.	TRBJ2-3	.	CSARTYYIYDTQYF	TGCAGTGCTAGGACTTACTACATTTACGATACGCAGTATTTT
TRBV5-1	few	TRBJ1-2	.	CASSPSGSLNYGYTF	TGCGCCAGCAGCCCGAGTGGTAGCCTTAACTATGGCTACACCTTC
TRBV7-2	many	TRBJ1-5	.	CASGKDNQPQHF	TGTGCCAGCGGGAAGGACAATCAGCCCCAGCATTTT
TRBV24-1	.	TRBJ1-5	.	CATSRGGVEPQHF	TGTGCCACCAGCCGGGGGGGTGTCGAGCCCCAGCATTTT
TRBV27	.	TRBJ1-5	.	CASSSGSSNQPQHF	TGTGCCAGCAGTTCAGGGAGTAGCAATCAGCCCCAGCATTTT
TRBV5-5	few	TRBJ1-4	.	CASSIPTGEKLFF	TGTGCCAGCAGCATCCCGACGGGTGAAAAACTGTTTTTT
TRBV28	few	TRBJ1-5	.	CASSRENNQPQHF	TGTGCCAGCAGCCGAGAGAACAATCAGCCCCAGCATTTT
TRBV7-9	few	TRBJ1-1	.	CASSQGGTLNTEAFF	TGTGCCAGCAGCCAGGGAGGGACCCTGAACACTGAAGCTTTCTTT
TRBV5-1	many	TRBJ2-2	.	CASSLVSGELFF	TGCGCCAGCAGCTTGGTTTCCGGGGAGCTGTTTTTT
TRBV29-1	many	TRBJ1-1	.	CSVLTGNTEAFF	TGCAGCGTTCTAACGGGAAACACTGAAGCTTTCTTT